A selection of T cell receptor beta chains follows, all from one sample in a study of OX40 agonist ivuxolimab in advanced cancers. TCRdb's table, derived via immunoSEQ multiplex PCR, lists solely in-frame clones and lacks some. The sample has approximately 74,000 clones, about 93% seen once. The material was CD4+ or CD8+ T cells sorted from blood, obtained in a trial of the OX40 agonist ivuxolimab. The receptors here all came from an adult with an advanced solid tumor such as melanoma, head and neck, liver or kidney cancer. CDR3s include the opening cysteine and the closing phenylalanine or tryptophan. Each record gives: clone size, J gene, V gene, CDR3 protein. The listing skips clone size in some rows; elsewhere it reads once, few, many or a size class.

clone size: -
J gene: TRBJ2-3
V gene: TRBV7-9
CDR3 protein: CASSLAQGYTDTQYF

clone size: -
J gene: TRBJ1-2
V gene: TRBV13
CDR3 protein: CASSVIVVEDYGYTF

clone size: -
J gene: TRBJ2-1
V gene: TRBV6-1
CDR3 protein: CASSDSYGDEQFF

clone size: once
J gene: TRBJ2-2
V gene: TRBV19
CDR3 protein: CASSMWKEAGELFF

clone size: -
J gene: TRBJ1-4
V gene: TRBV7-9
CDR3 protein: CASSSLDRDNFYEKLFF

clone size: -
J gene: TRBJ1-4
V gene: TRBV30
CDR3 protein: CAWNRVNEKLFF

clone size: -
J gene: TRBJ2-1
V gene: TRBV4-1
CDR3 protein: CASSQDDSFNEQFF

clone size: -
J gene: TRBJ2-4
V gene: TRBV11-2
CDR3 protein: CASSLMDDIQYF

clone size: -
J gene: TRBJ2-7
V gene: TRBV7-9
CDR3 protein: CASGGPSYEQYF

clone size: -
J gene: TRBJ1-5
V gene: TRBV5-5
CDR3 protein: CASSPDSPTQPQHF

clone size: -
J gene: TRBJ1-1
V gene: TRBV7-9
CDR3 protein: CASSLGQGDTEAFF

clone size: medium-sized
J gene: TRBJ2-7
V gene: TRBV4-1
CDR3 protein: CASSKILGSSYEQYF

clone size: few
J gene: TRBJ1-5
V gene: TRBV7-9
CDR3 protein: CASSPENQPQHF

clone size: -
J gene: TRBJ1-5
V gene: TRBV4-1
CDR3 protein: CASSQSIGQPQHF

clone size: -
J gene: TRBJ2-1
V gene: TRBV9
CDR3 protein: CASSSSTGPNEQFF

clone size: -
J gene: TRBJ2-7
V gene: TRBV10-3
CDR3 protein: CAISEISSYEQYF

clone size: -
J gene: TRBJ2-1
V gene: TRBV4-2
CDR3 protein: CASSQEQGAINNEQFF

clone size: -
J gene: TRBJ2-1
V gene: TRBV5-8
CDR3 protein: CASSYGTGGGNEQFF

clone size: once
J gene: TRBJ1-1
V gene: TRBV19
CDR3 protein: CASLGAGVNEAFF

clone size: -
J gene: TRBJ1-4
V gene: TRBV2
CDR3 protein: CASSSSAATNEKLFF

clone size: -
J gene: TRBJ2-7
V gene: TRBV19
CDR3 protein: CASSPGPDYEQYF

clone size: -
J gene: TRBJ2-5
V gene: TRBV27
CDR3 protein: CASTQTSGGETQYF

clone size: -
J gene: TRBJ2-5
V gene: TRBV29-1
CDR3 protein: CSVEDGGTQYF

clone size: -
J gene: TRBJ2-3
V gene: TRBV7-9
CDR3 protein: CASSASLAGYRTDTQYF

clone size: -
J gene: TRBJ1-1
V gene: TRBV10-3
CDR3 protein: CAISESPGQGGTEAFF

clone size: -
J gene: TRBJ2-1
V gene: TRBV11-2
CDR3 protein: CASRGPGVGNEQFF

clone size: -
J gene: TRBJ1-5
V gene: TRBV30
CDR3 protein: CAWSDSLNQPQHF

clone size: once
J gene: TRBJ1-2
V gene: TRBV6-1
CDR3 protein: CASTTGPLFNYGYTF

clone size: -
J gene: TRBJ2-3
V gene: TRBV7-9
CDR3 protein: CASRLAGYTSDTQYF

clone size: -
J gene: TRBJ1-2
V gene: TRBV29-1
CDR3 protein: CSVEGEGAGYGYTF

clone size: -
J gene: TRBJ2-1
V gene: TRBV9
CDR3 protein: CASSVVGSYNEQFF

clone size: -
J gene: TRBJ1-2
V gene: TRBV2
CDR3 protein: CASMDILQGDVGYTF